Below are 10 T cell receptor beta chains sequenced from a single sample in a study of blood T cell repertoires in COVID-19. Produced via immunoSEQ multiplex PCR; TCRdb's table is partial and in-frame only. There are roughly 230,000 clones in the sample; 85% to 95% occur only once, and roughly 0.89% lies in the top ten. Sequencing was carried out using peripheral blood. The receptors here all came from a man aged 30 to 39 with COVID-19, enrolled during active disease.

J is TRBJ2-5 and V is TRBV5-6; possibly TRBD2 for D (8 bases). The CDR3 extends over 14 amino acids. The V and J ends lost 3 bases and 6 bases respectively, with 15 bases between them. The germline V gene has CDR1 SGHDT and CDR2 YYEEEE. For the CDR3, the DNA is TGTGCCAGCAGCTCGGGAGGGGGCGTGAAGACCCAGTACTTC. Its protein is CASSSGGGVKTQYF.

The chain joins TRBV6-5 to TRBJ2-1; 8 nucleotides align to TRBD2. J gave up 0 bases and V 8 bases, and 6 bases lay outside the gene matches. Germline CDR1 reads MNHEY; CDR2 reads SVGAGI. The CDR3 is made up of 15 amino acids. In DNA, the CDR3 is TGTGCCAGCCTCCCGGGACTAGACTCCTACAATGAGCAGTTCTTC. Encoded protein: CASLPGLDSYNEQFF.

The V and J genes are TRBV5-4 and TRBJ2-5; 13 nucleotides agree with TRBD2. In germline, CDR1 is SGHNT, CDR2 YYREEE (reference sequence). J gave up 4 bases and V 2 bases, and 5 bases lay outside the gene matches. The CDR3 consists of 16 residues. The CDR3 DNA reads TGTGCCAGCAGCTTTCCCGGGACTAGCGGGGCAGAGACCCAGTACTTC. Translating gives CASSFPGTSGAETQYF.

The CDR3 DNA follows: TGTGCCAGCAGTTTACCTACAGGCTATAGCAATCAGCCCCAGCATTTT. Protein sequence: CASSLPTGYSNQPQHF. This chain joins TRBV28 and TRBJ1-5, with D tentatively TRBD1 (5 bases). The germline CDR1 and CDR2 sequences are MDHEN and SYDVKM. Trimming removed 2 bases at V and 0 bases at J, with 11 bases between. This CDR3 is built from 16 residues.

The chain joins TRBV4-2 to TRBJ2-1; 11 positions match TRBD1. Germline V lookup: CDR1 LGHNA, CDR2 YNFKEQ. The CDR3 runs to 15 residues. V shed 3 bases and J 8 bases; nucleotides not matched to a gene: 6. The CDR3 protein is CASSQWTGGEDEQFF. In nucleotides, the CDR3 is TGTGCCAGCAGCCAGTGGACAGGGGGCGAGGATGAGCAGTTCTTC.

The chain carries TRBV4-2 and TRBJ1-4, with 8 nucleotides matching TRBD1. Germline V CDR1 and CDR2: LGHNA, YNFKEQ. J lost 8 bases, V lost 1 base, and 6 bases had no gene match. The CDR3 totals 15 residues. CDR3 protein: CASSQAGTGGEKLFF. The CDR3 DNA follows: TGTGCCAGCAGCCAAGCCGGGACAGGCGGCGAAAAACTGTTTTTT.

The chain couples TRBV19 to TRBJ2-2, with D possibly TRBD2 on 5 matching bases. The V end was cut by 3 bases, the J end by 5 bases, with 16 bases between. In germline, CDR1 is LNHDA, CDR2 SQIVND (reference sequence). The CDR3 runs to 16 residues. For the CDR3, the DNA is TGTGCCAGTAGTATCCGATCGGAGGCGGGTACCGGGGAGCTGTTTTTT. Translation: CASSIRSEAGTGELFF. The full variable domain, in which reference TRBV19 and TRBJ2-2 provide the parts outside the CDR3, is DGGITQSPKYLFRKEGQNVTLSCEQNLNHDAMYWYRQDPGQGLRLIYYSQIVNDFQKGDIAEGYSVSREKKESFPLTVTSAQKNPTAFYLCASSIRSEAGTGELFFGEGSRLTVL.

The chain employs TRBV3-1 (or the pseudogene TRBV3-2) and TRBJ1-1; maybe TRBD1 (6 bases). The CDR3 is made up of 15 amino acids. With 3 bases removed from V and 4 bases from J, the gap between germline ends came to 15 bases. Looked up from germline, CDR1 is LGHDT and CDR2 is YNNKEL (reference sequence). The CDR3 sequence is CASSQPQDRGTEAFF. CDR3 DNA sequence: TGTGCCAGCAGCCAGCCCCAGGACAGAGGCACTGAAGCTTTCTTT.

The V gene is TRBV5-1, the J gene TRBJ1-2, with TRBD1 as a possible D gene (5 bases). Germline assignment: CDR1 SGHRS and CDR2 YFSETQ. The V end lost 0 bases, the J end lost 4 bases, and 10 bases lay between the germline ends. The CDR3 has 14 residues. The CDR3 nucleotides are TGCGCCAGCAGCTTGGCAGGGATCGGCTATGGCTACACCTTC. This encodes CASSLAGIGYGYTF.

The V and J genes are TRBV2 and TRBJ1-1; the D is unclear. The V and J ends lost 7 bases and 5 bases respectively, with 14 bases between them. Per germline, CDR1 SNHLY and CDR2 FYNNEI. The length of the CDR3 is 13 residues. The CDR3 sequence is CASTEVRETEAFF. The DNA for the CDR3 is TGTGCCAGCACTGAGGTCCGGGAAACTGAAGCTTTCTTT.